The present entry profiles one TCR beta chain with its context. The target antigen is unknown. The CDR3 sequence is 13 residues long. Germline CDR1 reads GTSNPN; CDR2 reads SVGIG (reference sequence). V lost 3 bases and J 8 bases, leaving 16 bases between the germline ends. This sample was taken from a study of OX40 agonist ivuxolimab in advanced cancers. Study-wide background: Patients were infused with ivuxolimab every 2 weeks at 0.01 to 10 mg/kg. The diagnoses of dose-escalation patients were hepatocellular carcinoma, melanoma, renal cell or head and neck cancer.

TCRdb keeps only in-frame clones here, not all; method: immunoSEQ multiplex PCR. This table holds 70,000 to 95,000 clones, about 91% found once. The study, taken as a whole, reports: Relative to CD4+, CD8+ T cells held more expanded clones on average.

Source: CD4+ or CD8+ T cells sorted from blood, taken in a trial of the OX40 agonist ivuxolimab. This receptor was identified in an adult with an advanced solid tumor such as melanoma, head and neck, liver or kidney cancer. The gene calls are TRBV30 and TRBJ1-1, with D perhaps matching TRBD1 (5 bases). CDR3 coding DNA: TGTGCCTGGAGCCTCGCGGGGCAGAGCGAAGCTTTCTTT. Translation gives CAWSLAGQSEAFF.